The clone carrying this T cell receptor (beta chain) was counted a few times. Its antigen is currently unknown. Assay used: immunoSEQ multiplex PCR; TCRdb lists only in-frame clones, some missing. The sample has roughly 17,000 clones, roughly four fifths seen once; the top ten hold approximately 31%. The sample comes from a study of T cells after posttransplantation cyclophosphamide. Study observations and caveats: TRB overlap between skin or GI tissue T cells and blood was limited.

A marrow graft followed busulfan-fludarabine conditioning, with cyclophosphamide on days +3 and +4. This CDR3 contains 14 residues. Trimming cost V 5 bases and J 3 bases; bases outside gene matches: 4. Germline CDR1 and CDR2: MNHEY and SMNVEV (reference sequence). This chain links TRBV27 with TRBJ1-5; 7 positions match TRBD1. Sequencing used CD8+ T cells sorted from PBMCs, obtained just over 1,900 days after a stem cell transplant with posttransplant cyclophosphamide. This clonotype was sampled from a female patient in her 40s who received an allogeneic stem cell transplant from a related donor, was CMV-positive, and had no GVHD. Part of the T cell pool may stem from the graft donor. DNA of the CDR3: TGTGCCAGCAGTCGCAGGGGGTACAATCAGCCCCAGCATTTT. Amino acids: CASSRRGYNQPQHF.